Each of the 23 T cell receptor beta chains below was sequenced from the same sample in a study of liver allograft versus peripheral blood T cells. Study at large: Blood and transplanted-liver T cell receptor repertoires from recipients were compared.

TCRdb fed the reads into MiXCR, producing one record per CDR3 protein. The repertoire includes 7,900 or so distinct CDR3 sequences, around 18% of them detected once, and approximately 4% sits in the top ten. Receptors were obtained from a human patient who had a liver transplant. Some of these T cells may belong to the graft donor.

This clonotype rates as medium-sized. V and J are TRBV10-3 and TRBJ1-1; 7 bases agree with TRBD1. Germline lookup yields CDR1 ENHRY and CDR2 SYGVKD. The CDR3 runs to 14 residues. V trimming: 2 bases; J trimming: 6 bases; junction bases outside the gene matches: 6. CDR3 coding DNA: TGTGCCATCAGTGAGATACAGGGGTACTCTGAAGCTTTCTTT. Translated, it gives CAISEIQGYSEAFF.

The V and J genes are TRBV12-3 or TRBV12-4 and TRBJ1-1; D is unresolved. The V end was cut by 6 bases, the J end by 1 base, with 9 bases between. This CDR3 contains 13 residues. CDR3 DNA sequence: TGTGCCAGCAGACCAACAGAGAACACTGAAGCTTTCTTT. Amino acids: CASRPTENTEAFF.

V is TRBV28 and J is TRBJ1-5; TRBD1 aligns across 7 bases. The CDR3 sequence is 15 residues long. The V and J ends lost 9 bases and 0 bases, in that order; junction bases with no gene match: 8. In germline, CDR1 is MDHEN, CDR2 SYDVKM. CDR3 nucleotides: TGTGCCAGTGGGGACAGTGCCTTTAGCAATCAGCCCCAGCATTTT. It yields the protein CASGDSAFSNQPQHF.

This clonotype is categorized as medium-sized. The V gene is TRBV19, the J gene TRBJ2-5; D is uncertain. The length of the CDR3 is 13 residues. V lost 7 bases, J lost 5 bases, and 14 bases lay in between. Germline CDR1 and CDR2: LNHDA and SQIVND (reference sequence). The chain's CDR3 is CASTPTSAETQYF. In nucleotides, the CDR3 is TGTGCCAGTACCCCGACAAGCGCGGAGACCCAGTACTTC.

For this clonotype: The junction departs from germline at one end; a sequencing error may be responsible. V usage is TRBV28 and J usage is TRBJ2-5; maybe TRBD1 (6 bases). Germline V CDR1 and CDR2: MDHEN, SYDVKM. The CDR3 runs 14 residues. The DNA of the CDR3 is TGTGCCAACAGTTATACAGGGTTCGGAGAGACCCAGTACTTC. Its translation: CANSYTGFGETQYF.

This clonotype is medium-sized. This chain joins TRBV10-3 and TRBJ1-1, with D unclear. V was pared by 8 bases and J by 0 bases, with 7 bases between. This CDR3 has 12 residues. The germline CDR1 and CDR2 sequences are ENHRY and SYGVKD. The CDR3 reads CAISPVNTEAFF. DNA of the CDR3: TGTGCCATCTCGCCGGTGAACACTGAAGCTTTCTTT.

This clonotype occurred a few times. The chain is built from TRBV9 and TRBJ2-7, with 7 bases identical to TRBD1. There are 15 residues in the CDR3. V shed 4 bases and J 6 bases; nucleotides not matched to a gene: 13. CDR1 is SGDLS, CDR2 YYNGEE, per germline. The DNA for the CDR3 is TGTGCCAGCAGCCCAGAACAGGGGATTCCAGGCGAGCAGTACTTC. It codes for CASSPEQGIPGEQYF.

In this sample, this clonotype is medium-sized. This chain connects TRBV28 to TRBJ1-2; no clear D gene. The CDR3 has 15 residues. Germline-derived CDR1 and CDR2 are MDHEN and SYDVKM. V was trimmed by 2 bases and J by 4 bases, leaving 14 bases between them. CDR3 in amino acids: CASSLQLDSVYGYTF. The CDR3 DNA reads as TGTGCCAGCAGTTTACAACTGGACTCTGTCTATGGCTACACCTTC.

This clonotype is labeled as medium-sized. The chain uses TRBV28 and TRBJ2-3, with 8 bases fitting TRBD2. Germline CDR1 MDHEN, CDR2 SYDVKM. J was trimmed by 6 bases and V by 4 bases; bases with no gene match: 12. The length of the CDR3 is 16 residues. The CDR3 loop reads CASSSPASGSRDTQYF. Here the CDR3 DNA reads TGTGCCAGCAGTTCCCCGGCAAGCGGGAGTAGGGATACGCAGTATTTT.

This clonotype was detected only a few times. The gene calls are TRBV25-1 and TRBJ1-2, with no clear D. The germline V and J ends were trimmed by 2 bases and 8 bases, with 9 bases remaining between them. The CDR3 consists of 12 residues. From germline, CDR1 is MGHDK and CDR2 SYGVNS. For the CDR3, the DNA is TGTGCCAGCAGTGAAATCAGTGGAGGCTACACCTTC. This translates into CASSEISGGYTF.

By share, this clonotype counts as medium-sized. DNA of the CDR3: TGTGCCACCAGTGAGGGACAGGAATATAGCAATCAGCCCCAGCATTTT. It yields the protein CATSEGQEYSNQPQHF. V usage is TRBV24-1 and J usage is TRBJ1-5; TRBD1 aligns across 8 bases. This CDR3 spans 16 amino acids. V was pared by 4 bases and J by 0 bases, with 4 bases of the junction left unmatched. Germline-derived CDR1 and CDR2 are KGHDR and SFDVKD.

In this sample, this clonotype is medium-sized (0.01 to 0.1%). The genes are TRBV29-1 and TRBJ2-3; TRBD2 aligns across 8 bases. This CDR3 spans 14 amino acids. The junction had 8 bases not matched to a gene; V was cut back by 6 bases and J by 3 bases. CDR1 is SQVTM and CDR2 is ANQGSEA in the germline V gene. Here the CDR3 DNA reads TGCAGCGTCACAAGCGGGAGCTTTACAGATACGCAGTATTTT. Its translation is CSVTSGSFTDTQYF.

CDR3 DNA sequence: TGTGCCAGCAGTTTTTCCCCCGGGGCGGGAGGGTATAATTCACCCCTCCACTTT. Translated, it gives CASSFSPGAGGYNSPLHF. The V and J genes are TRBV28 and TRBJ1-6; D may be TRBD1 (5 bases). This CDR3 has 18 amino acids. Trimming shortened V by 3 bases and J by 4 bases, and 19 bases separated the two germline ends. The germline V gene has CDR1 MDHEN and CDR2 SYDVKM.

CDR3 DNA sequence: TGTGCCAGCAGCCCAACAGGGAGCTATGGCTACACCTTC. It encodes CASSPTGSYGYTF. The gene calls are TRBV12-3 or TRBV12-4 and TRBJ1-2; D is perhaps TRBD1 (6 bases). The V and J ends lost 6 bases and 4 bases respectively, with 12 bases between them. The CDR3 runs to 13 residues.

The J gene is TRBJ1-1, the V gene TRBV12-3 or TRBV12-4; no clear D. V lost 8 bases and J 5 bases, leaving 9 bases between the germline ends. The CDR3 extends over 11 amino acids. The CDR3 DNA reads TGTGCCAGCGGGAAGATGACTGAAGCTTTCTTT. Amino acid sequence: CASGKMTEAFF.

This chain uses TRBV6-5 with TRBJ1-3; D is uncertain. This CDR3 comprises 15 residues. Germline lookup yields CDR1 MNHEY and CDR2 SVGAGI. V was shortened by 6 bases and J by 0 bases, with 12 bases between the two germline ends. The CDR3 here is CASSYPGSSGNTIYF. CDR3 nucleotide sequence: TGTGCCAGCAGCTACCCCGGGAGCTCTGGAAACACCATATATTTT.

This clonotype came up a few times. The V gene is TRBV27, the J gene TRBJ2-3, with 11 bases aligning to TRBD2. Looked up from germline, CDR1 is MNHEY and CDR2 is SMNVEV (reference sequence). The CDR3 loop spans 18 amino acids. With 5 bases clipped from V and 5 bases from J, the junction kept 15 bases outside the gene matches. The CDR3 loop is CASSQILSGRAGVDTQYF. CDR3 nucleotide sequence: TGTGCCAGCAGTCAGATCCTTAGCGGGAGGGCCGGGGTAGATACGCAGTATTTT.

This clonotype was detected many times. This chain uses TRBV6-1 with TRBJ1-3, with TRBD1 as a possible D gene (5 bases). Trimming left V 4 bases short and J 2 bases short, with 9 bases between. CDR3 length: 14 residues. Looked up from germline, CDR1 is MNHNS and CDR2 is SASEGT. CDR3 sequence reads: CASSGGITGNTIYF. The CDR3 coding sequence is TGTGCCAGCAGTGGGGGGATTACTGGAAACACCATATATTTT.

By sample share, this clonotype is medium-sized (0.01 to 0.1%). V gene TRBV28 combines with J gene TRBJ1-5, with 9 nucleotides matching TRBD1. Germline V gives CDR1 MDHEN, CDR2 SYDVKM. This CDR3 has 13 amino acids. The ends lost 10 bases at V and 11 bases at J; junction bases unmatched: 12. CDR3 DNA sequence: TGTGCCACCGTAGACAGGGGGGTATCGGCCCAGCATTTT. Translating gives CATVDRGVSAQHF.

By sample share, this clonotype is medium-sized (0.01 to 0.1%). The V and J genes are TRBV11-1 and TRBJ1-1, with unresolved D. CDR3 length: 13 amino acids. The V end lost 1 base, the J end lost 1 base, and 4 bases lay between the germline ends. Looked up from germline, CDR1 is SGHAT and CDR2 is FQDESV (reference sequence). The CDR3: CASSLGGNTEAFF. The DNA of the CDR3 is TGTGCCAGCAGCTTAGGTGGGAACACTGAAGCTTTCTTT.

This clonotype was seen a few times. V gene TRBV7-9 combines with J gene TRBJ2-7; weak D call: TRBD1 (5 bases). The germline V gene encodes CDR1 SEHNR and CDR2 FQNEAQ (reference sequence). CDR3 length: 13 amino acids. Between the trimmed V and J ends, which lost 5 bases and 7 bases, there was a span of 15 bases. This CDR3 is CASSPGWGREQYF. CDR3 in DNA: TGTGCCAGCAGCCCAGGGTGGGGAAGGGAGCAGTACTTC.

By its share, this clonotype is medium-sized. The chain links TRBV6-1 to TRBJ2-3, with D perhaps matching TRBD1 or TRBD2 (5 bases each). Germline-derived CDR1 and CDR2 are MNHNS and SASEGT. CDR3 length: 16 residues. Trimming cost V 5 bases and J 4 bases, with 19 bases left between them. The CDR3 here is CASSQGSGPRADTQYF. The CDR3 coding sequence is TGTGCCAGCAGTCAGGGAAGCGGCCCCAGGGCAGATACGCAGTATTTT.

There are a few counts of this clonotype. The chain employs TRBV30 and TRBJ1-2; D is unclear. CDR1 and CDR2 (germline): GTSNPN, SVGIG (reference sequence). V lost 2 bases and J lost 4, with 14 bases in between. This CDR3 spans 14 amino acids. CDR3 region: CAWSILGRSYGYTF. As DNA, the CDR3 is TGTGCCTGGAGTATCCTGGGGAGAAGCTATGGCTACACCTTC.